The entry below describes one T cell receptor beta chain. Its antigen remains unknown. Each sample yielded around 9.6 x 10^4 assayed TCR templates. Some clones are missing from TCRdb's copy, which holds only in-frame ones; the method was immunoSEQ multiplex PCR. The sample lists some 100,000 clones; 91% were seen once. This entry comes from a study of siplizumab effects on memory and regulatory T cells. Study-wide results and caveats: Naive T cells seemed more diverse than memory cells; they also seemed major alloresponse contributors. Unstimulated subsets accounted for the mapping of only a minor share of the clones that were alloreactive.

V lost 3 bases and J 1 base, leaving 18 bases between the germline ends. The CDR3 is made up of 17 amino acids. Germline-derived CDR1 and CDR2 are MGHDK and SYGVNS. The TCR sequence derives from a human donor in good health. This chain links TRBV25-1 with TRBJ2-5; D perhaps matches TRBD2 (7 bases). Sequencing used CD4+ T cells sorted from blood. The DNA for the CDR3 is TGTGCCAGCAGTGACCCTAAGGGGGGGGAGCCCCAAGAGACCCAGTACTTC. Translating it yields CASSDPKGGEPQETQYF.